Described below is a single T cell receptor beta chain sequence and its context. As yet, its antigen is unknown. The data were obtained in a study of T cells in localized non-small cell lung cancer. Overall study results and limits: Peak T cell clonality was found in uninvolved adjacent lung, exceeding tumor.

Measured with immunoSEQ multiplex PCR; TCRdb has only the in-frame clones, and not every one. The sample has about 45,000 clones, approximately 80% seen once. Germline assignment: CDR1 MNHEY and CDR2 SVGAGI. This CDR3 spans 13 amino acids. The V end was cut by 2 bases, the J end by 6 bases, with 8 bases between. The chain is built from TRBV6-5 and TRBJ2-1; D gene unclear. Source: peripheral blood mononuclear cells, taken before any cancer treatment. This TCR came from a man aged 40 to 75 with stage III lung adenocarcinoma. Written as DNA, the CDR3 is TGTGCCAGCAGTTACGTCGGTCCCAATGAGCAGTTCTTC. It encodes CASSYVGPNEQFF.